This record looks at one T cell receptor beta chain sequence and its context. J lost 7 bases, V lost 2 bases, and 5 bases had no gene match. Germline CDR1 reads KGHDR; CDR2 reads SFDVKD. The CDR3 spans 14 residues. Assay used: immunoSEQ multiplex PCR; TCRdb lists only in-frame clones, some missing. The profile covers 350,000 to 400,000 clones, with 80% to 90% appearing a single time and approximately 1% taken by the ten largest. Among Cohort 3 donors, those recovered had two negative PCRs, clearance, or symptom resolution. The sample is drawn from a study of blood T cell repertoires in COVID-19. Across the whole study: Acute-phase and convalescent COVID-19 samples originated in the United States, Italy and Spain. Nucleic acid was either cDNA or gDNA, and it came from T cells, B-cell-depleted T cells, or PBMCs.

The chain couples TRBV24-1 to TRBJ1-2; 8 positions agree with TRBD1. Sequencing used PBMCs or T cells enriched from blood (not recorded which). This receptor was obtained from a man aged 18-30 years who had recovered from COVID-19. The DNA of the CDR3 is TGTGCCACCAGTGATTCCTCAGGGGGCTCTGGCTACACCTTC. The encoded protein is CATSDSSGGSGYTF.